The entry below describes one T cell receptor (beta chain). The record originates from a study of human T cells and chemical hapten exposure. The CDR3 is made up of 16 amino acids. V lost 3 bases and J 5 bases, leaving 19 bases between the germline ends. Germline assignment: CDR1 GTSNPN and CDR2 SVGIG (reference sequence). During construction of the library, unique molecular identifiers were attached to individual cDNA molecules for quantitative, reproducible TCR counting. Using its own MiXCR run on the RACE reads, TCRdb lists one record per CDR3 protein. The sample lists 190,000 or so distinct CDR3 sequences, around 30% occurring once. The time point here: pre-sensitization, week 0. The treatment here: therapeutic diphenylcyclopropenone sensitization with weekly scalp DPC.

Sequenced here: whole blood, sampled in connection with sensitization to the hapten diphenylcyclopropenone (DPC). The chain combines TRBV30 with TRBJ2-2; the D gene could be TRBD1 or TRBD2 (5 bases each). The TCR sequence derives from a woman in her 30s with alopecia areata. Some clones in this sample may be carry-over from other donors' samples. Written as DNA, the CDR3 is TGTGCCTGGAGCCCTACGGGGCAATCGAGGACCGGGGAGCTGTTTTTT. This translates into CAWSPTGQSRTGELFF.